This entry describes one T cell receptor (beta chain). Antigen unknown. V lost 1 base and J 0 bases, leaving 19 bases between the germline ends. The CDR3 is 18 amino acids. Germline V gene lookup returns CDR1 SGHVS and CDR2 FNYEAQ. The data derive from a study of T-cell memory formation after mild COVID-19. In the study overall: TCR clustering was largely donor specific.

A single record per CDR3 protein comes from TCRdb applying MiXCR to the 5' RACE reads. Of approximately 410,000 distinct CDR3 sequences listed, about a quarter are singletons. Study-level results: Clones contracting across day 15 to 85 had a balanced CD4/CD8 profile; later expanding clones leaned CD4+. The second-wave clones peaking on day 37 were not confirmed as SARS-CoV-2-specific. Some clones that responded were present in memory (sampled pre-infection), which suggests cross-reactive memory joined.

Material for sequencing was PBMCs or a T cell subset sorted from them (not recorded which). This chain links TRBV7-6 with TRBJ2-7; no reliable D call. The source is an adult woman who had mild COVID-19 (a few samples of this study predate the infection). Cell type and time point are not known. The CDR3 reads CASSLEIGKPTLSYEQYF. DNA for the CDR3: TGTGCCAGCAGCTTAGAGATAGGGAAACCGACCCTCTCCTACGAGCAGTACTTC.